These 7 T cell receptor beta chains originate from one sample sequenced in a study of T cell responses to AZD1222 COVID-19 vaccine. Data came from immunoSEQ multiplex PCR; TCRdb stores just in-frame clones and leaves some out. This sample has over 150,000 clones, with roughly 87% found just once. The material was peripheral blood, obtained on day 0 of AZD1222 vaccination. These receptors were taken from an adult in good health.

The J gene is TRBJ1-6, the V gene TRBV20-1; no clear D gene. This CDR3 has 14 amino acids. The V end was cut by 3 bases, the J end by 9 bases, with 15 bases between. CDR1 DFQATT and CDR2 SNEGSKA come from the germline V gene (reference sequence). CDR3 protein: CSASLPSGGSPLHF. CDR3 bases: TGCAGTGCTAGTTTACCCTCCGGAGGTTCACCCCTCCACTTT.

The CDR3 spells CKSRMNTEAFF. The CDR3 DNA reads TGCAAAAGTCGCATGAACACTGAAGCTTTCTTT. V usage is TRBV20-1 and J usage is TRBJ1-1; no clear D. The CDR3 runs 11 residues. Germline V CDR1 and CDR2: DFQATT, SNEGSKA (reference sequence).

This chain connects TRBV11-2 to TRBJ1-1; D is uncertain. The CDR3 totals 12 residues. CDR1 is SGHAT and CDR2 is FQNNGV in the germline V gene. The germline V and J ends were trimmed by 8 bases and 0 bases, with 7 bases remaining between them. This CDR3 is CASGVLNTEAFF. DNA for the CDR3: TGTGCCAGCGGAGTTTTGAACACTGAAGCTTTCTTT.

The J gene is TRBJ2-1, the V gene TRBV28; possible D gene TRBD1, 7 bases. The CDR3 spans 14 residues. Germline CDR1 reads MDHEN; CDR2 reads SYDVKM. With 9 bases removed from V and 8 bases from J, the gap between germline ends came to 20 bases. This CDR3 reads CASRVQGVADEQFF. For the CDR3, the DNA is TGTGCCAGTCGGGTCCAGGGGGTAGCGGATGAGCAGTTCTTC.

This clone was seen just once. The V and J genes are TRBV6-5 and TRBJ2-2, with TRBD2 identical over 8 bases. Unmatched junction bases numbered 7, after V lost 4 bases and J lost 6 bases. The CDR3 covers 15 residues. Germline lookup yields CDR1 MNHEY and CDR2 SVGAGI. The DNA of the CDR3 is TGTGCCAGCAGTTCGAGCGGGAGTAACGCCGGGGAGCTGTTTTTT. Amino acid sequence: CASSSSGSNAGELFF.

V is TRBV7-9 and J is TRBJ2-7, with D possibly TRBD2 on 6 matching bases. The ends were cut back, 7 bases at V and 0 bases at J, with 13 bases in the middle. In germline, CDR1 is SEHNR, CDR2 FQNEAQ (reference sequence). The CDR3 covers 14 residues. CDR3 in amino acids: CASTLLGSSYEQYF. The DNA for the CDR3 is TGTGCCAGCACCCTCCTCGGGAGCTCCTACGAGCAGTACTTC. The full variable domain, with the rest looked up from reference TRBV7-9 and TRBJ2-7, is DTGVSQNPRHKITKRGQNVTFRCDPISEHNRLYWYRQTLGQGPEFLTYFQNEAQLEKSRLLSDRFSAERPKGSFSTLEIQRTEQGDSAMYLCASTLLGSSYEQYFGPGTRLTVT.

V gene TRBV6-5 combines with J gene TRBJ1-4; 7 bases map to TRBD1. The CDR3 has 12 residues. Looked up from germline, CDR1 is MNHEY and CDR2 is SVGAGI. Losses at the gene ends were 8 bases for V and 7 bases for J; bases not matched to a gene: 4. CDR3 amino acids: CASGNRGEKLFF. The CDR3 coding sequence is TGTGCCAGCGGGAACAGGGGTGAAAAACTGTTTTTT.